Listed below are T cell receptor beta chains from one sample, sequenced in a study of a mutant IDH1 vaccine in newly diagnosed glioma. This table comes from immunoSEQ multiplex PCR, and its TCRdb copy is limited to in-frame clones, with some not included. The table has tens of thousands of clones, approximately 91% seen once; the top ten hold under 9.5%. The sequencing used PBMCs, collected from a glioma patient treated with radiotherapy, temozolomide or both. The receptors originated from a man aged 25 to 45 with glioma. Both conserved end residues are part of each CDR3. Each record gives: J gene, V gene, clone size, D gene, CDR3 DNA, CDR3 protein. The D gene is left open where the match is weak. Only part of the rows carry a size: once, few, many, or a class if the clone is expanded.

TRBJ1-1 | TRBV19 | - | - | TGTGCCAGTAGTATAGGGGGACTGGGGGGCGCTTTCTTT | CASSIGGLGGAFF
TRBJ1-5 | TRBV5-4 | - | TRBD1 | TGTGCCAGCAGCCCAGACAGGGGGCGAGGGCAGCCCCAGCATTTT | CASSPDRGRGQPQHF
TRBJ2-3 | TRBV19 | once | - | TGTGCCAGTAGCCCCGGGAGAGGATCCACTAGCACAGATACGCAGTATTTT | CASSPGRGSTSTDTQYF
TRBJ2-2 | TRBV29-1 | - | - | TGCAGCGTTGAGGGGGCTGGGGACGGGGAGCTGTTTTTT | CSVEGAGDGELFF
TRBJ2-7 | TRBV21-1 | - | - | TGTGCCAGCCCCGGGACAGGGGCCCACGAGCAGTACTTC | CASPGTGAHEQYF
TRBJ2-3 | TRBV7-8 | - | - | TGTGCCAGCAGCCTCCAACGACACACAGATACGCAGTATTTT | CASSLQRHTDTQYF
TRBJ2-1 | TRBV9 | once | TRBD2 | TGTGCCAGCAGCGGGGCGGGAGGGAGCTCCTACAATGAGCAGTTCTTC | CASSGAGGSSYNEQFF
TRBJ1-1 | TRBV20-1 | - | - | TGCAGTGCTAGAGCTGAGGCTGAAGCTTTCTTT | CSARAEAEAFF
TRBJ2-3 | TRBV6-4 | - | - | TGTGCCAGCACCCCGTCCGCTAGAGGGGCGGCAGATACGCAGTATTTT | CASTPSARGAADTQYF
TRBJ2-3 | TRBV7-2 | once | TRBD2 | TGTGCCAGCAGCCTCCGGACTAGCGGGATCGCAGATACGCAGTATTTT | CASSLRTSGIADTQYF
TRBJ1-1 | TRBV5-5 | - | - | TGTGCCAGCAGCTTGCGCGGGGACACTGAAGCTTTCTTT | CASSLRGDTEAFF
TRBJ1-2 | TRBV29-1 | - | - | TGCAGCGTTGGGCGGGGGGGGTCCTATGGCTACACCTTC | CSVGRGGSYGYTF
TRBJ1-1 | TRBV10-3 | - | - | TGTGCCATCAGTGAGTCCACCGGCAGGAGTGGGAACACTGAAGCTTTCTTT | CAISESTGRSGNTEAFF
TRBJ1-5 | TRBV27 | - | TRBD1 | TGTGCCAGCAGTTTTACAGGGGCCAATCAGCCCCAGCATTTT | CASSFTGANQPQHF
TRBJ1-1 | TRBV6-5 | - | TRBD1 | TGTGCCAGCAGTCAGGGACAGGGGGCGCTTACTGAAGCTTTCTTT | CASSQGQGALTEAFF
TRBJ1-4 | TRBV27 | - | - | TGTGCCAGCAGTCGCAGCCCAACTAATGAAAAACTGTTTTTT | CASSRSPTNEKLFF
TRBJ1-1 | TRBV2 | once | - | TGTGCCAGCCAATCCTCAGGCATGAACACTGAAGCTTTCTTT | CASQSSGMNTEAFF
TRBJ1-1 | TRBV12-5 | - | - | TGTGCTAGTGGGCCGGGACCTGTAGCTTTCTTT | CASGPGPVAFF
TRBJ2-3 | TRBV12-5 | - | - | TGTGCTAGTGGTTTGTGGCGGGGAACAGATACGCAGTATTTT | CASGLWRGTDTQYF
TRBJ1-2 | TRBV5-1 | - | - | TGCGCCAGCAGCTTGGGCGCAGGGGTGAATGGCTACACCTTC | CASSLGAGVNGYTF
TRBJ2-5 | TRBV7-6 | - | - | TGTGCCAGCAGCTTAGGGGGGTCTGGGGGAGAGACCCAGTACTTC | CASSLGGSGGETQYF
TRBJ1-2 | TRBV19 | - | - | TGTGCCAGTAGTGGACCCGGGTCGCCAGCGGATGGCTACACCTTC | CASSGPGSPADGYTF
TRBJ2-7 | TRBV7-2 | - | TRBD1 | TGTGCCAGCAGCTCCTTCGGACAGGGGCCGAAGCAGTACTTC | CASSSFGQGPKQYF
TRBJ1-2 | TRBV28 | - | - | TGTGCCAGCAGTTTCGAGGGGGGAAACTATGGCTACACCTTC | CASSFEGGNYGYTF
TRBJ2-7 | TRBV7-9 | - | - | TGTGCCAGCGGGGGTATTGGATACGAGCAGTACTTC | CASGGIGYEQYF
TRBJ2-3 | TRBV20-1 | - | - | TGCAGTGCTAGAGTGGATACGCAGTATTTT | CSARVDTQYF
TRBJ2-7 | TRBV6-5 | - | - | TGTGCCAGCAGCAGGGACACCGTCTCCTACGAGCAGTACTTC | CASSRDTVSYEQYF
TRBJ1-2 | TRBV6-4 | - | TRBD1 | TGTGCCAGCAGTAAGACAGGGGTGGCTGGCTACACCTTC | CASSKTGVAGYTF
TRBJ1-5 | TRBV15 | - | - | TGTGCCACCAGCAGAGACTCGGATCAGCCCCAGCATTTT | CATSRDSDQPQHF
TRBJ2-5 | TRBV29-1 | - | - | TGCAGCGTTGGGGCCCAGTTGTACCAAGAGACCCAGTACTTC | CSVGAQLYQETQYF
TRBJ1-1 | TRBV27 | once | - | TGTGCCAGCAGTTCCCTACAGGCTCTGAACACTGAAGCTTTCTTT | CASSSLQALNTEAFF
TRBJ2-3 | TRBV27 | - | TRBD2 | TGTGCCAGCAGTTCGACTAGCGAAGATACGCAGTATTTT | CASSSTSEDTQYF
TRBJ1-2 | TRBV25-1 | once | - | TGTGCCAGCAGTGAAACCTACAGTTATGGCTACACCTTC | CASSETYSYGYTF
TRBJ2-1 | TRBV5-4 | - | TRBD1 | TGTGCCAGCAGCTTGTTACAGGGGGCTTACAATGAGCAGTTCTTC | CASSLLQGAYNEQFF
TRBJ2-5 | TRBV7-9 | - | TRBD2 | TGTGCCAGCCGTCTGCCCACTAGCGAACAGACCCAGTACTTC | CASRLPTSEQTQYF
TRBJ1-4 | TRBV29-1 | - | - | TGCAGCGTTTACGGTTCCCAAAGCAACGAAAAACTGTTTTTT | CSVYGSQSNEKLFF
TRBJ2-3 | TRBV19 | - | TRBD1 | TGTGCCAGTAGCTTCAGGGGGACAGATACGCAGTATTTT | CASSFRGTDTQYF
TRBJ2-5 | TRBV9 | - | TRBD1 | TGTGCCAGCAGCGTTGGGACAGTGGCCCCTAAAGAGACCCAGTACTTC | CASSVGTVAPKETQYF
TRBJ1-4 | TRBV5-1 | - | - | TGCGCCAGCAGCTTGGTAGGGAACGGCGAAAAACTGTTTTTT | CASSLVGNGEKLFF
TRBJ1-5 | TRBV5-6 | - | - | TGTGCCAGCAGCCTTAGCAATCAGCCCCAGCATTTT | CASSLSNQPQHF
TRBJ1-2 | TRBV6-6 | - | - | TGTGCCAGCAGTACCAGGGGACACCACTATGGCTACACCTTC | CASSTRGHHYGYTF
TRBJ2-1 | TRBV2 | - | TRBD1 | TGTGCCAGCAGTGATCGACAGGGGGCTTTAAATGAGCAGTTCTTC | CASSDRQGALNEQFF
TRBJ2-1 | TRBV19 | - | TRBD1 | TGTGCCAGTAGCAGGACGACGGGACAGAGCTCCTACAATGAGCAGTTCTTC | CASSRTTGQSSYNEQFF
TRBJ2-7 | TRBV11-2 | - | - | TGTGCCAGCAGCTTAGGGCCAAAGGCGTACGAGCAGTACTTC | CASSLGPKAYEQYF
TRBJ1-2 | TRBV30 | - | - | TGTGCCTGGAGGGTAGCTAACTATGGCTACACCTTC | CAWRVANYGYTF
TRBJ1-1 | TRBV19 | - | - | TGTGCCAGTAGAAGGAGGGGGGAAGAGTGGAACACTGAAGCTTTCTTT | CASRRRGEEWNTEAFF
TRBJ1-3 | TRBV10-2 | - | - | TGCGCCAGCACTGACCAGGTTGGAGGAAACACCATATATTTT | CASTDQVGGNTIYF
TRBJ1-6 | TRBV2 | - | - | TGTGCCAGCAGTGAAAATCCCGATAATTCACCCCTCCACTTT | CASSENPDNSPLHF
TRBJ1-1 | TRBV30 | large | TRBD1 | TGTGCCTGGTGGACAGGGGGCATCACTGAAGCTTTCTTT | CAWWTGGITEAFF
TRBJ1-3 | TRBV6-6 | - | - | TGTGCCAGCACCAGGGGCTCTGGAAACACCATATATTTT | CASTRGSGNTIYF
TRBJ2-7 | TRBV5-5 | - | - | TGTGCCAGCAGCTTGGGGGGGCCTCTCTACGAGCAGTACTTC | CASSLGGPLYEQYF
TRBJ2-2 | TRBV2 | - | TRBD1 | TGTGCCAGCAGGGCGGACAGGCTGAACACCGGGGAGCTGTTTTTT | CASRADRLNTGELFF
TRBJ1-1 | TRBV7-9 | - | - | TGTGCCAGCAGCTTAGCGGCCGACACTGAAGCTTTCTTT | CASSLAADTEAFF